The 29 T cell receptor beta chains reported below all come from one sample, sequenced in a study of PD-1 blockade in classical Hodgkin lymphoma. Produced via immunoSEQ multiplex PCR; TCRdb's table is partial and in-frame only. This sample has 90,000 to 100,000 clones, with roughly nine tenths found just once. All trial patients relapsed after autologous stem cell transplantation. The sample in question was peripheral blood mononuclear cells (PBMCs), obtained before the second cycle of nivolumab. The receptors originated from a human donor with classical Hodgkin lymphoma.

The chain employs TRBV14 and TRBJ2-3; TRBD2 might be the D (5 bases). The CDR3 is 14 amino acids. With 1 base removed from V and 4 bases from J, the gap between germline ends came to 9 bases. Germline V gene sequence: CDR1 SGHDN, CDR2 FVKESK. CDR3 residues: CASSQAGIADTQYF. The CDR3 DNA follows: TGTGCCAGCAGCCAAGCCGGGATCGCAGATACGCAGTATTTT.

This clone was seen only a few times. The rearrangement joins TRBV2 to TRBJ1-1; D unresolved. CDR3 length: 13 amino acids. CDR1 is SNHLY, CDR2 FYNNEI, per germline. The V end lost 8 bases, the J end lost 0 bases, and 10 bases lay between the germline ends. The CDR3 spells CASSGEMNTEAFF. Written as DNA, the CDR3 is TGTGCCAGCTCTGGGGAAATGAACACTGAAGCTTTCTTT.

The chain carries TRBV11-2 and TRBJ1-3, with a possible D match to TRBD1 (5 bases). V shed 4 bases and J shed 10 bases, with 11 bases lying between them. This CDR3 region has 12 residues. The V gene's germline CDR1 is SGHAT and CDR2 FQNNGV. CDR3 bases: TGTGCCAGCAGCTCGCCGGGGGGTACCATATATTTT. Amino acid sequence: CASSSPGGTIYF.

This rearrangement joins TRBV5-1 to TRBJ2-1; 7 bases match TRBD2. J lost 7 bases, V lost 4 bases, and 11 bases had no gene match. The CDR3 has 15 residues. Looked up from germline, CDR1 is SGHRS and CDR2 is YFSETQ. The CDR3 nucleotides read TGCGCCAGCAGCAGACAGAGCGGGAAATGGAATGAGCAGTTCTTC. It specifies CASSRQSGKWNEQFF.

DNA of the CDR3: TGTGCCAGCAGCTTGGAGACAGGGGGCCCTACTGAAGCTTTCTTT. Translated, it gives CASSLETGGPTEAFF. The chain has TRBV5-6 and TRBJ1-1; TRBD1 matches 10 bases. Germline V CDR1 and CDR2: SGHDT, YYEEEE. This CDR3 spans 15 amino acids. The junction had 4 bases not matched to a gene; V was cut back by 0 bases and J by 5 bases.

The chain recombines TRBV28 with TRBJ2-3; D is possibly TRBD2 (6 bases). Between the trimmed V and J ends, which lost 3 bases and 4 bases, there was a span of 11 bases. The CDR3 length is 14 residues. In germline, CDR1 is MDHEN, CDR2 SYDVKM. DNA for the CDR3: TGTGCCAGCAGTTTGGGATCTAGCGCAGATACGCAGTATTTT. As protein: CASSLGSSADTQYF. Full variable domain (remainder filled in from reference TRBV28 and TRBJ2-3): DVKVTQSSRYLVKRTGEKVFLECVQDMDHENMFWYRQDPGLGLRLIYFSYDVKMKEKGDIPEGYSVSREKKERFSLILESASTNQTSMYLCASSLGSSADTQYFGPGTRLTVL.

The genes are TRBV6-6 and TRBJ1-4, with D unresolved. This CDR3 spans 14 amino acids. V was trimmed by 2 bases and J by 8 bases, leaving 12 bases between them. Looked up from germline, CDR1 is MNHNY and CDR2 is SVGAGI (reference sequence). DNA of the CDR3: TGTGCCAGCAGTTACGATGGTTTTTTGGAAAAACTGTTTTTT. Translation gives CASSYDGFLEKLFF.

CDR3 sequence reads: CASSRGGQGLETQYF. The CDR3, as DNA: TGTGCCAGCAGTCGGGGAGGACAGGGCCTAGAGACCCAGTACTTC. The rearrangement joins TRBV28 to TRBJ2-5; TRBD1 aligns across 8 bases. The length of the CDR3 is 15 residues. Germline trimming cut 5 bases from V and 4 bases from J; bases unmatched to any gene: 9. Germline V lookup: CDR1 MDHEN, CDR2 SYDVKM.

The chain has TRBV2 and TRBJ2-3; 8 bases match TRBD2. The CDR3 totals 14 residues. The germline CDR1 and CDR2 sequences are SNHLY and FYNNEI. V dropped 8 bases and J dropped 2; count of bases not matched to a gene: 6. The CDR3 is CASHRGGSTDTQYF. CDR3 nucleotide sequence: TGTGCCAGCCACCGGGGGGGGTCCACAGATACGCAGTATTTT.

The J gene is TRBJ1-5, the V gene TRBV4-1; D is unresolved. Trimming cost V 1 base and J 0 bases, with 7 bases left between them. The length of the CDR3 is 15 residues. From germline, CDR1 is MGHRA and CDR2 YSYEKL. CDR3 sequence: CASSQGGDSNQPQHF. For the CDR3, the DNA is TGCGCCAGCAGCCAAGGAGGAGATAGCAATCAGCCCCAGCATTTT.

The V and J genes are TRBV7-2 and TRBJ2-7; D not certain. V lost 4 bases, J lost 3 bases, and 7 bases lay in between. CDR1 and CDR2 from the germline V gene are SGHTA and FQGNSA. CDR3 size: 12 residues. The CDR3 nucleotides read TGTGCCAGCAGCTACCTAGACTACGAGCAGTACTTC. Protein product: CASSYLDYEQYF.

This clone was detected only once. The chain has TRBV25-1 and TRBJ1-2; no clear D. Trimming removed 2 bases from V and 5 bases from J, with 12 bases in between. CDR1 and CDR2 (germline): MGHDK, SYGVNS. This CDR3 is 14 amino acids long. CDR3 in DNA: TGTGCCAGCAGTGAAGCCGGCAGTGGATATGGCTACACCTTC. It is translated as CASSEAGSGYGYTF.

This clone was seen once. The gene calls are TRBV7-6 and TRBJ2-1, with 8 bases aligning to TRBD2. The CDR3 extends over 16 amino acids. Unmatched junction bases numbered 5, after V lost 0 bases and J lost 4 bases. The V gene's germline CDR1 is SGHVS and CDR2 FNYEAQ. The CDR3 nucleotides are TGTGCCAGCAGCTTAGCGACGACTAGCGCGTACAATGAGCAGTTCTTC. Protein sequence: CASSLATTSAYNEQFF.

In this sample, this clone turned up once. The junction does not match germline at one end; this may be a read error. The chain links TRBV6-1 to TRBJ2-7, with D uncertain. Germline CDR1 MNHNS, CDR2 SASEGT. The CDR3 runs to 12 residues. The chain's CDR3 is CASSEEMLSVDF. Here the CDR3 DNA reads TGTGCCAGCAGTGAAGAAATGTTGTCAGTGGACTTC.

The chain joins TRBV2 to TRBJ2-5, with D tentatively TRBD1 (5 bases). CDR3 length equals 15 residues. CDR1 and CDR2 from the germline V gene are SNHLY and FYNNEI. Trimming left V 8 bases short and J 2 bases short, with 18 bases between. Here the CDR3 reads CASSPPRAGQETQYF. The DNA of the CDR3 is TGTGCCAGCTCGCCCCCCAGGGCTGGGCAAGAGACCCAGTACTTC. Full variable domain (remainder filled in from reference TRBV2 and TRBJ2-5): EPEVTQTPSHQVTQMGQEVILRCVPISNHLYFYWYRQILGQKVEFLVSFYNNEISEKSEIFDDQFSVERPDGSNFTLKIRSTKLEDSAMYFCASSPPRAGQETQYFGPGTRLLVL.

This clone appeared a single time. The V call is TRBV7-3, the J call TRBJ2-2, with D perhaps matching TRBD2 (6 bases). The CDR3 runs 13 residues. Trimming took 3 bases from V and 5 from J, leaving 7 bases between them. The germline gives CDR1 SGHTA, CDR2 FQGTGA. The CDR3, as DNA: TGTGCCAGCAGCTTGGAGGGGACCGGGGAGCTGTTTTTT. Translating it yields CASSLEGTGELFF. The variable domain in full, with the rest retrieved from reference TRBV7-3 and TRBJ2-2, is GAGVSQTPSNKVTEKGKYVELRCDPISGHTALYWYRQSLGQGPEFLIYFQGTGAADDSGLPNDRFFAVRPEGSVSTLKIQRTERGDSAVYLCASSLEGTGELFFGEGSRLTVL.

In this sample, this clone turned up once. The chain couples TRBV2 to TRBJ2-5; TRBD1 might be the D (6 bases). From germline, CDR1 is SNHLY and CDR2 FYNNEI. Trimming took 4 bases from V and 4 from J, leaving 10 bases between them. There are 13 residues in the CDR3. The CDR3 bases are TGTGCCAGCAGTGTGTCAGGGGTAGAGACCCAGTACTTC. It translates to CASSVSGVETQYF.

Concerning this clone: This CDR3 is also generated by other DNA sequences in the sample. This rearrangement joins TRBV5-4 to TRBJ2-2; possible D gene TRBD1, 5 bases. Germline V lookup: CDR1 SGHNT, CDR2 YYREEE (reference sequence). The V end was cut by 4 bases, the J end by 7 bases, with 8 bases between. The length of the CDR3 is 12 residues. CDR3 sequence (DNA): TGTGCCAGCAGCCCTCAGGGCGGGGAGCTGTTTTTT. Its translation: CASSPQGGELFF. The whole variable domain, remainder taken from reference TRBV5-4 and TRBJ2-2, is ETGVTQSPTHLIKTRGQQVTLRCSSQSGHNTVSWYQQALGQGPQFIFQYYREEENGRGNFPPRFSGLQFPNYSSELNVNALELDDSALYLCASSPQGGELFFGEGSRLTVL.

J is TRBJ2-1 and V is TRBV6-6; no definite D call. The CDR3 is made up of 12 amino acids. Trimming removed 5 bases at V and 8 bases at J, with 10 bases between. The germline gives CDR1 MNHNY, CDR2 SVGAGI (reference sequence). In nucleotides, the CDR3 is TGTGCCAGCAGTGAGTCTAGGCATGAGCAGTTCTTC. Amino acids: CASSESRHEQFF.

The rearrangement uses TRBV28 and TRBJ2-2; D is possibly TRBD2 (6 bases). The germline V gene has CDR1 MDHEN and CDR2 SYDVKM. The CDR3 has 16 amino acids. Between the trimmed V and J ends, which lost 3 bases and 4 bases, there was a span of 15 bases. The CDR3 loop reads CASSLPRGLFTGELFF. The CDR3 DNA reads as TGTGCCAGCAGTTTGCCCCGGGGGTTGTTCACCGGGGAGCTGTTTTTT.

The gene calls are TRBV5-6 and TRBJ1-1; the D gene is possibly TRBD1 (6 bases). This CDR3 region has 17 residues. The ends were cut back, 0 bases at V and 0 bases at J, with 15 bases in the middle. Germline CDR1 reads SGHDT; CDR2 reads YYEEEE. CDR3 in amino acids: CASSLAPWGAMNTEAFF. DNA of the CDR3: TGTGCCAGCAGCTTGGCCCCATGGGGGGCCATGAACACTGAAGCTTTCTTT.

The chain recombines TRBV5-5 with TRBJ1-2; 8 bases agree with TRBD1. The J segment lost 1 base and the V segment lost 0 bases, leaving 2 bases of the junction unmatched. Germline V CDR1 and CDR2: SGHKS, YYEKEE (reference sequence). The CDR3 loop spans 15 amino acids. The CDR3 DNA reads as TGTGCCAGCAGCTTGGGGGACAGGATTAACTATGGCTACACCTTC. It yields the protein CASSLGDRINYGYTF. Supplemented by reference TRBV5-5 and TRBJ1-2, the full variable domain reads DAGVTQSPTHLIKTRGQQVTLRCSPISGHKSVSWYQQVLGQGPQFIFQYYEKEERGRGNFPDRFSARQFPNYSSELNVNALLLGDSALYLCASSLGDRINYGYTFGSGTRLTVV.

This chain links TRBV27 with TRBJ2-7; 8 bases agree with TRBD2. J gave up 6 bases and V 3 bases, and 7 bases lay outside the gene matches. The CDR3 covers 14 residues. CDR1 and CDR2 from the germline V gene are MNHEY and SMNVEV (reference sequence). The CDR3: CASSLTGGPGEQYF. CDR3 coding DNA: TGTGCCAGCAGTTTGACGGGAGGGCCTGGCGAGCAGTACTTC.

The chain joins TRBV27 to TRBJ1-1; 8 bases agree with TRBD1. The CDR3 consists of 15 residues. Germline values: CDR1 MNHEY, CDR2 SMNVEV (reference sequence). V lost 8 bases to trimming and J lost 1 base; unmatched junction nucleotides: 9. The CDR3 DNA reads as TGTGCCAGCTCACGTGCCGGGACAGGGAACACTGAAGCTTTCTTT. Its protein is CASSRAGTGNTEAFF.

The chain uses TRBV5-1 and TRBJ2-2, with 10 bases aligning to TRBD2. The V and J ends lost 4 bases and 3 bases, in that order; junction bases with no gene match: 12. This CDR3 is 18 amino acids long. CDR1 is SGHRS, CDR2 YFSETQ, per germline. The CDR3 nucleotides are TGCGCCAGCAGCCACCGGCAGAGCGGGGGGGCCCACACCGGGGAGCTGTTTTTT. Protein product: CASSHRQSGGAHTGELFF.

V usage is TRBV27 and J usage is TRBJ2-2; D gene uncertain. The germline CDR1 and CDR2 sequences are MNHEY and SMNVEV (reference sequence). V lost 2 bases and J lost 5, with 12 bases in between. CDR3 length: 15 amino acids. The CDR3 DNA reads as TGTGCCAGCAGTTTAGCCATAGGACCTACCGGGGAGCTGTTTTTT. This gives the protein CASSLAIGPTGELFF.

The chain combines TRBV28 with TRBJ1-5; possibly TRBD1 for D (5 bases). V was trimmed by 10 bases and J by 6 bases, leaving 16 bases between them. Germline V gene sequence: CDR1 MDHEN, CDR2 SYDVKM. CDR3 length equals 13 residues. The CDR3 here is CATYWGVGQPQHF. Here the CDR3 DNA reads TGTGCCACCTACTGGGGGGTTGGTCAGCCCCAGCATTTT.

This chain joins TRBV9 and TRBJ2-3; no clear D. CDR1 and CDR2 (germline): SGDLS, YYNGEE. The CDR3 extends over 14 amino acids. Trimming pared 0 bases from V and 2 bases from J, leaving 7 bases between. The CDR3 sequence: CASSVGVITDTQYF. The DNA for the CDR3 is TGTGCCAGCAGCGTAGGTGTCATCACAGATACGCAGTATTTT.

This clone was seen just once. The V and J genes are TRBV12-5 and TRBJ2-5; 11 bases fit TRBD1. Germline V lookup: CDR1 LGHNT, CDR2 FRNRAP. Trimming at V came to 7 bases and at J to 0 bases, leaving 4 bases not matched to a gene. The CDR3 totals 15 residues. CDR3 DNA sequence: TGTGCTAGTGCTGGGGACAGGGGGTACCAAGAGACCCAGTACTTC. It codes for CASAGDRGYQETQYF.